The 21 T cell receptor beta chains listed next were all sequenced from one sample in a study of tissue T cells after allogeneic stem cell transplantation. Repertoires were generated with immunoSEQ multiplex PCR, while TCRdb's copy carries only in-frame clones and drops some. The top ten clones hold roughly a fifth of a sample with several thousand clones, roughly 60% of them seen once. Sequencing used duodenum tissue, obtained at autopsy. These receptors all stem from a female donor older than 55 with lung cancer.

The J gene is TRBJ2-7, the V gene TRBV5-4; D unclear. This CDR3 is 16 amino acids long. CDR1 is SGHNT and CDR2 is YYREEE in the germline V gene (reference sequence). V dropped 2 bases and J dropped 3 bases, with 18 bases sitting between them. CDR3 amino acids: CASSFGSGVLDYEQYF. CDR3 in DNA: TGTGCCAGCAGCTTCGGATCAGGAGTGCTTGACTACGAGCAGTACTTC.

The chain recombines TRBV6-6 with TRBJ2-3, with TRBD2 matching 10 bases. Trimming at V came to 6 bases and at J to 6 bases, leaving 6 bases not matched to a gene. The length of the CDR3 is 14 residues. Looked up from germline, CDR1 is MNHNY and CDR2 is SVGAGI (reference sequence). The CDR3 coding sequence is TGTGCCAGCAGGAATAGCGGGGGGATCGATACGCAGTATTTT. It yields the protein CASRNSGGIDTQYF.

This clone was detected only a few times. The chain employs TRBV27 and TRBJ1-1; D call uncertain. Deletions cut 7 bases from V and 2 bases from J, with 11 bases between. CDR1 and CDR2 (germline): MNHEY, SMNVEV (reference sequence). The CDR3 is 13 residues long. This CDR3 reads CASKTPGNTEAFF. In DNA form, the CDR3 reads TGTGCCAGCAAAACCCCGGGTAACACTGAAGCTTTCTTT.

The chain employs TRBV19 and TRBJ1-6, with D possibly being TRBD1 (6 bases). This CDR3 is 14 amino acids long. Trimming left V 7 bases short and J 10 bases short, with 17 bases between. The germline gives CDR1 LNHDA, CDR2 SQIVND (reference sequence). The CDR3 reads CASMPDSIASPLHF. CDR3 coding DNA: TGTGCCAGTATGCCGGACAGCATCGCCTCACCCCTCCACTTT.

The chain joins TRBV7-9 to TRBJ1-1; no reliable D call. Germline assignment: CDR1 SEHNR and CDR2 FQNEAQ (reference sequence). Deletions cut 5 bases from V and 0 bases from J, with 10 bases between. The CDR3 loop spans 14 amino acids. CDR3 nucleotides: TGTGCCAGCAGCCCGGCCCCTCTGAACACTGAAGCTTTCTTT. It yields the protein CASSPAPLNTEAFF.

This chain links TRBV20-1 with TRBJ2-2, with TRBD1 identical over 7 bases. Germline CDR1 is DFQATT and CDR2 is SNEGSKA (reference sequence). This CDR3 contains 14 residues. Trimming at V came to 3 bases and at J to 3 bases, leaving 4 bases not matched to a gene. The CDR3 DNA sequence: TGCAGTGCTAGTCCGGGACAGCACACCGGGGAGCTGTTTTTT. Translation gives CSASPGQHTGELFF.

Within the sample, this clone is medium-sized (0.01 to 0.1%). The genes are TRBV3-1 (or the pseudogene TRBV3-2) and TRBJ2-7, with D possibly being TRBD1 (6 bases). CDR1 is LGHDT, CDR2 YNNKEL, per germline (reference sequence). This CDR3 has 14 amino acids. V shed 3 bases and J shed 5 bases, with 14 bases lying between them. The CDR3 sequence: CASSQQTGSDEQYF. The CDR3 coding sequence is TGTGCCAGCAGCCAGCAAACAGGGTCGGACGAGCAGTACTTC.

The genes are TRBV3-1 (or the pseudogene TRBV3-2) and TRBJ2-3; 7 bases are a match to TRBD1. V dropped 3 bases and J dropped 4; count of bases not matched to a gene: 1. From germline, CDR1 is LGHDT and CDR2 YNNKEL (reference sequence). The CDR3 consists of 13 residues. This CDR3 reads CASSQQGADTQYF. In DNA, the CDR3 is TGTGCCAGCAGCCAGCAGGGGGCAGATACGCAGTATTTT.

V and J are TRBV11-1 and TRBJ2-5; TRBD1 is a possible D gene (6 bases). The CDR3 has 14 amino acids. Germline CDR1 is SGHAT and CDR2 is FQDESV (reference sequence). The ends were cut back, 5 bases at V and 1 base at J, with 11 bases in the middle. Here the CDR3 reads CASSPGQLQETQYF. CDR3 DNA: TGTGCCAGCAGCCCTGGACAGCTCCAAGAGACCCAGTACTTC.

In its sample, this clone is medium-sized. V gene TRBV3-1 (or the pseudogene TRBV3-2) combines with J gene TRBJ1-1; D unclear. The CDR3 has 15 residues. CDR1 is LGHDT and CDR2 is YNNKEL in the germline V gene (reference sequence). V dropped 4 bases and J dropped 2 bases, with 14 bases sitting between them. The CDR3 protein is CASSLSQGVNTEAFF. CDR3 DNA: TGTGCCAGCAGCCTAAGCCAAGGTGTTAACACTGAAGCTTTCTTT.

This chain's CDR3 is CASSLERGLRNTIYF. CDR3 nucleotide sequence: TGTGCCAGCAGCTTAGAGCGGGGGCTGCGAAACACCATATATTTT. The V and J genes are TRBV7-8 and TRBJ1-3; D perhaps matches TRBD1 (6 bases). The V gene's germline CDR1 is SGHVS and CDR2 FQNEAQ. The ends were cut back, 1 base at V and 5 bases at J, with 12 bases in the middle. The CDR3 runs to 15 residues. The entire variable domain, with the rest obtained from reference TRBV7-8 and TRBJ1-3, is as follows: GAGVSQSPRYKVAKRGQDVALRCDPISGHVSLFWYQQALGQGPEFLTYFQNEAQLDKSGLPSDRFFAERPEGSVSTLKIQRTQQEDSAVYLCASSLERGLRNTIYFGEGSWLTVV.

The gene calls are TRBV6-6 and TRBJ2-3; no clear D gene. Between the trimmed V and J ends, which lost 5 bases and 2 bases, there was a span of 5 bases. The CDR3 contains 12 residues. Germline V lookup: CDR1 MNHNY, CDR2 SVGAGI (reference sequence). The CDR3 loop reads CASSDHTDTQYF. Here the CDR3 DNA reads TGTGCCAGCAGTGACCACACAGATACGCAGTATTTT.

This clone ranks as large. The chain links TRBV15 to TRBJ2-7, with TRBD1 as a possible D gene (5 bases). Looked up from germline, CDR1 is LNHNV and CDR2 is YYDKDF (reference sequence). This CDR3 region has 13 residues. Trimming took off 0 bases at V and 7 bases at J, with 10 bases between the two ends. DNA for the CDR3: TGTGCCACCAGCAGAGATAAGGGGTGGGAGCAGTACTTC. It codes for CATSRDKGWEQYF.

In its sample, this clone was seen a few times. The gene calls are TRBV5-1 and TRBJ2-1; 9 bases are shared with TRBD2. This CDR3 comprises 17 residues. The trim removed 3 bases at V and 2 bases at J, leaving 9 bases unmatched. Germline V lookup: CDR1 SGHRS, CDR2 YFSETQ. The CDR3 is CASSSNPGLAAYNEQFF. CDR3 coding DNA: TGCGCCAGCAGCTCAAATCCGGGACTAGCAGCCTACAATGAGCAGTTCTTC.

The rearrangement uses TRBV7-9 and TRBJ2-1; TRBD1 might be the D (6 bases). Germline CDR1 is SEHNR and CDR2 is FQNEAQ (reference sequence). The CDR3 runs to 12 residues. Trimming took off 3 bases at V and 10 bases at J, with 10 bases between the two ends. CDR3 DNA: TGTGCCAGCAGCTTGACCGGGACAGAGCAGTTCTTC. Encoded protein: CASSLTGTEQFF.

In regard to this clone: Mismatch with germline at one junction end may stem from a read error. The chain uses TRBV11-3 and TRBJ1-1; D ambiguous. The length of the CDR3 is 12 residues. CDR1 is SGHNT, CDR2 YENEEA, per germline. The CDR3 sequence: CASSPTSGSVDF. The CDR3 nucleotides read TGTGCCAGCAGCCCAACCTCCGGGAGCGTCGACTTT.

The J gene is TRBJ1-1, the V gene TRBV4-2; 8 bases are shared with TRBD1. V shed 3 bases, J shed 8 bases, and the junction held 11 bases outside the gene matches. The CDR3 length is 15 residues. Germline CDR1 and CDR2: LGHNA and YNFKEQ. The CDR3 nucleotides read TGTGCCAGCAGCCAGGATGGGACAGGCGGGAGGGAAGCTTTCTTT. Its translation is CASSQDGTGGREAFF.

The CDR3 sequence: CASSYLAGATDTQYF. In DNA form, the CDR3 reads TGTGCCAGCAGCTATCTAGCGGGAGCGACAGATACGCAGTATTTT. The chain carries TRBV6-5 and TRBJ2-3; 10 nucleotides agree with TRBD2. V trimming: 6 bases; J trimming: 3 bases; junction bases outside the gene matches: 6. The CDR3 is 15 residues long. Germline CDR1 reads MNHEY; CDR2 reads SVGAGI.

This clone is medium-sized within its sample. The chain links TRBV7-3 to TRBJ2-1, with 12 bases matching TRBD2. V lost 5 bases to trimming and J lost 6 bases; unmatched junction nucleotides: 5. CDR1 and CDR2 from the germline V gene are SGHTA and FQGTGA. The CDR3 extends over 15 amino acids. The CDR3 here is CASSLTSGRSNEQFF. CDR3 nucleotide sequence: TGTGCCAGCAGCCTTACTAGCGGGAGGAGCAATGAGCAGTTCTTC.

V usage is TRBV5-6 and J usage is TRBJ1-1; the D gene is possibly TRBD1 (5 bases). V was pared by 0 bases and J by 1 base, with 16 bases between. CDR3 length: 17 residues. Germline values: CDR1 SGHDT, CDR2 YYEEEE. The CDR3: CASSLGVGDRRNTEAFF. The CDR3 nucleotides are TGTGCCAGCAGCTTGGGAGTAGGGGATCGACGGAACACTGAAGCTTTCTTT.

This chain uses TRBV7-8 with TRBJ2-3; possibly TRBD1 for D (5 bases). Germline V gene sequence: CDR1 SGHVS, CDR2 FQNEAQ. The CDR3 is 13 residues long. With 2 bases removed from V and 4 bases from J, the gap between germline ends came to 7 bases. In DNA form, the CDR3 reads TGTGCCAGCAGCTTACGCAGGGCAGATACGCAGTATTTT. It translates to CASSLRRADTQYF. Full variable domain (rest looked up from reference TRBV7-8 and TRBJ2-3): GAGVSQSPRYKVAKRGQDVALRCDPISGHVSLFWYQQALGQGPEFLTYFQNEAQLDKSGLPSDRFFAERPEGSVSTLKIQRTQQEDSAVYLCASSLRRADTQYFGPGTRLTVL.